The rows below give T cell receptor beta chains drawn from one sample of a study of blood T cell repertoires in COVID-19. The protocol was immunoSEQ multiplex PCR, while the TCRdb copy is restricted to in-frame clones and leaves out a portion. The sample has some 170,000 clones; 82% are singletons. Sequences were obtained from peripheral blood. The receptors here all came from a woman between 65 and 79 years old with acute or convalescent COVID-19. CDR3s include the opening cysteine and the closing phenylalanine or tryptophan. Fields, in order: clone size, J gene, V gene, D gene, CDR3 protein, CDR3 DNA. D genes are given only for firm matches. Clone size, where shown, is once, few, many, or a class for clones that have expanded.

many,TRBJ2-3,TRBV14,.,CASSAQLASTDTQYF,TGTGCCAGCAGCGCCCAACTAGCTAGCACAGATACGCAGTATTTT
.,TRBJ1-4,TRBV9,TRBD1,CASSVTGGNNEKLFF,TGTGCCAGCAGCGTAACAGGGGGTAATAATGAAAAACTGTTTTTT
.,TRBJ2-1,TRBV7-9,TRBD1,CASRGRTGGHNEQFF,TGTGCCAGCAGGGGGAGGACAGGGGGCCACAATGAGCAGTTCTTC
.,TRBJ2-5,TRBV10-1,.,CASSAGAPVQETQYF,TGCGCCAGCAGTGCAGGGGCCCCGGTTCAAGAGACCCAGTACTTC
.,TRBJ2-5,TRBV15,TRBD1,CATSGDREETQYF,TGTGCCACCAGCGGCGACAGGGAAGAGACCCAGTACTTC
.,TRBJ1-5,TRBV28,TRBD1,CASSSDRGRNQPQHF,TGTGCCAGCAGCTCGGACAGGGGCCGCAATCAGCCCCAGCATTTT
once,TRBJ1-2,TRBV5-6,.,CASSRTGNYGYTF,TGTGCCAGCAGCCGCACAGGAAACTATGGCTACACCTTC
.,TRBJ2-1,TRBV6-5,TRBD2,CASSRTSINEQFF,TGTGCCAGCAGTCGGACTAGCATCAATGAGCAGTTCTTC
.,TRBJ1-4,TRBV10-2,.,CASSEGKRGAGEKLFF,TGCGCCAGCAGTGAAGGCAAGCGGGGGGCGGGAGAAAAACTGTTTTTT
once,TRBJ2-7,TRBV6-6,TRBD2,CASYGRASSYEQYF,TGTGCCAGTTACGGGAGGGCAAGCTCCTACGAGCAGTACTTC
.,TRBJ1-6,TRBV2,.,CASSRDRNSPLHF,TGTGCCAGCAGTCGCGACAGGAATTCACCCCTCCACTTT
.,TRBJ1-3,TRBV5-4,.,CASSLDNSGNTIYF,TGTGCCAGCAGCCTTGACAACTCTGGAAACACCATATATTTT
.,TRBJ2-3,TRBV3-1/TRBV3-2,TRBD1,CASSQDRYRGSTDTQYF,TGTGCCAGCAGCCAAGATCGCTACAGGGGGAGCACAGATACGCAGTATTTT
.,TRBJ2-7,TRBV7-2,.,CASSLGTYEQYF,TGTGCCAGCAGCTTAGGGACTTACGAGCAGTACTTC
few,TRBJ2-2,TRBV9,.,CASSVSQNTGELFF,TGTGCCAGCAGCGTGTCCCAGAACACCGGGGAGCTGTTTTTT
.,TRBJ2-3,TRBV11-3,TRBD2,CASSSGLAGGTDTQYF,TGTGCCAGCAGCTCGGGACTAGCGGGGGGTACAGATACGCAGTATTTT
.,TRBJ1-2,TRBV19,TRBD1,CASSRGQVYNYGYTF,TGTGCCAGTAGTAGGGGACAGGTCTACAACTATGGCTACACCTTC
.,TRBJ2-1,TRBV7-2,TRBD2,CASSDGTSGRAFEQFF,TGTGCCAGCAGCGACGGGACTAGCGGGAGGGCTTTTGAGCAGTTCTTC
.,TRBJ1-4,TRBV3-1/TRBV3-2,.,CASTRTGWDEKLFF,TGTGCCAGCACCCGGACGGGGTGGGATGAAAAACTGTTTTTT
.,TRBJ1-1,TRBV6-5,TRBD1,CASSYGARGAEAFF,TGTGCCAGCAGTTATGGGGCCAGGGGGGCTGAAGCTTTCTTT
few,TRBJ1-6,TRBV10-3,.,CAIKGDNSPLHF,TGTGCCATCAAAGGGGACAACTCACCCCTCCACTTT
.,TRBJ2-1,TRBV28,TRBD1,CASSSPRQGLNEQFF,TGTGCCAGCAGTTCCCCCCGACAGGGCCTCAATGAGCAGTTCTTC
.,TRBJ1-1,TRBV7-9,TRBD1,CASSLRQGKHTEAFF,TGTGCCAGCAGCCTCCGACAGGGGAAGCACACTGAAGCTTTCTTT
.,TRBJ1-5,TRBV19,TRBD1,CASRWTGEHSNQPQHF,TGTGCCAGTAGGTGGACAGGAGAACATAGCAATCAGCCCCAGCATTTT
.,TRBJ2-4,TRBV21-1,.,CASSKVPIAKNIQYF,TGTGCCAGCAGCAAAGTTCCAATAGCCAAAAACATTCAGTACTTC
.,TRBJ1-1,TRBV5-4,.,CASSLVGVRNTEAFF,TGTGCCAGCAGCTTGGTCGGGGTTAGGAACACTGAAGCTTTCTTT
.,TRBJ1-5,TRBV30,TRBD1,CAWSGQGFNQPQHF,TGTGCCTGGAGTGGACAGGGATTCAATCAGCCCCAGCATTTT
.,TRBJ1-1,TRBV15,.,CATSNRAWGNTEAFF,TGTGCCACCAGTAACAGGGCCTGGGGGAACACTGAAGCTTTCTTT
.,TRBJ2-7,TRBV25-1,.,CASSASSFHEQYF,TGTGCCAGCAGTGCATCTAGCTTCCACGAGCAGTACTTC
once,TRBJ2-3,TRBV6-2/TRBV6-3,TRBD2,CASSYSHTGTSGRFTDTQYF,TGTGCCAGCAGTTACTCGCACACCGGGACTAGCGGGAGGTTTACAGATACGCAGTATTTT
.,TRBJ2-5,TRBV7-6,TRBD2,CASSPSGLAGGETQYF,TGTGCCAGCAGCCCCTCTGGACTAGCGGGAGGAGAGACCCAGTACTTC
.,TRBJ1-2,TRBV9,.,CASSVVEGGYTF,TGTGCCAGCAGCGTAGTAGAGGGTGGCTACACCTTC
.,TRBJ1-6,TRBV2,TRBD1,CASKQGAPLHF,TGTGCCAGCAAACAGGGGGCACCCCTCCACTTT
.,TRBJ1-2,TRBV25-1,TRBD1,CASSGRGQGVSGYTF,TGTGCCAGCAGCGGCCGGGGCCAGGGGGTGAGTGGCTACACCTTC
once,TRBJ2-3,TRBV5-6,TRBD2,CASSLRLAGASTDTQYF,TGTGCCAGCAGCTTGCGGCTAGCGGGGGCTAGCACAGATACGCAGTATTTT
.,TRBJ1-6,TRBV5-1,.,CASSLYMVSSGSLHF,TGCGCCAGCAGCTTGTATATGGTCAGTTCGGGGTCCCTCCACTTT
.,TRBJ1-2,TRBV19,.,CASSITERNGYTF,TGTGCCAGTAGTATCACTGAACGAAATGGCTACACCTTC
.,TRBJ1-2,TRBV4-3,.,CASSQDTDSDYGYTF,TGCGCCAGCAGCCAAGATACCGACAGCGACTATGGCTACACCTTC
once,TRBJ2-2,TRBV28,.,CASSRHTNPGELFF,TGTGCCAGCAGCCGACATACCAACCCCGGGGAGCTGTTTTTT
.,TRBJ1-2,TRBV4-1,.,CASSQDLEGRLDLHSGYTF,TGCGCCAGCAGCCAAGATCTTGAGGGCAGGTTAGACCTTCACAGCGGCTACACCTTC
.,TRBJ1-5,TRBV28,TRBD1,CASSFETGVIGQPQHF,TGTGCCAGCAGTTTCGAGACAGGGGTGATAGGGCAGCCCCAGCATTTT
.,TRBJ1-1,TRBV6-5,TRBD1,CASTRDRVTEAFF,TGTGCCAGCACCAGGGACAGGGTCACTGAAGCTTTCTTT
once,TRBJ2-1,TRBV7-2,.,CASSPGTLAEQFF,TGTGCCAGCAGCCCAGGGACTCTGGCTGAGCAGTTCTTC
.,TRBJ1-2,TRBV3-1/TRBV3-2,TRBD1,CASSRTPSGGTALYGYTF,TGTGCCAGCAGCCGGACCCCAAGCGGGGGGACAGCCCTATATGGCTACACCTTC
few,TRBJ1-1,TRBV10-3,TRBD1,CATGTDRSTEAFF,TGTGCCACGGGGACAGACCGGAGCACTGAAGCTTTCTTT
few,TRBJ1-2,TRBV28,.,CASSWAGPAYGYTF,TGTGCCAGCAGTTGGGCAGGGCCGGCCTATGGCTACACCTTC
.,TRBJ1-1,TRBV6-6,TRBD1,CASSTRTGVYTEAFF,TGTGCCAGCAGTACAAGAACAGGGGTCTACACTGAAGCTTTCTTT
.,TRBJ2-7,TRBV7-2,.,CASSQYRSYEQYF,TGTGCCAGCAGCCAATATAGATCCTACGAGCAGTACTTC
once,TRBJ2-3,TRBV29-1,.,CSVLATGPSTDTQYF,TGCAGCGTCTTAGCCACAGGGCCCTCCACAGATACGCAGTATTTT
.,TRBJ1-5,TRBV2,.,CASSGGSLGHQPQHF,TGTGCCAGCAGTGGAGGGTCCTTAGGACATCAGCCCCAGCATTTT
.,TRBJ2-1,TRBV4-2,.,CASSPRLWGESYNEQFF,TGTGCCAGCAGCCCACGCTTGTGGGGGGAATCCTACAATGAGCAGTTCTTC
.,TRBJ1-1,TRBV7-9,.,CASSLLRTEAFF,TGTGCCAGCAGCTTACTCCGCACTGAAGCTTTCTTT
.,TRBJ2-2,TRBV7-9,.,CASSLDSFRRLNGELFF,TGTGCCAGCAGCTTGGACTCCTTCCGGAGGCTCAACGGGGAGCTGTTTTTT
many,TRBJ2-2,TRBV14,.,CASSQGRYTGELFF,TGTGCCAGCAGCCAAGGTAGATACACCGGGGAGCTGTTTTTT
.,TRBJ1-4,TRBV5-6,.,CASSLVAGKDEKLFF,TGTGCCAGCAGCTTGGTGGCAGGGAAAGATGAAAAACTGTTTTTT